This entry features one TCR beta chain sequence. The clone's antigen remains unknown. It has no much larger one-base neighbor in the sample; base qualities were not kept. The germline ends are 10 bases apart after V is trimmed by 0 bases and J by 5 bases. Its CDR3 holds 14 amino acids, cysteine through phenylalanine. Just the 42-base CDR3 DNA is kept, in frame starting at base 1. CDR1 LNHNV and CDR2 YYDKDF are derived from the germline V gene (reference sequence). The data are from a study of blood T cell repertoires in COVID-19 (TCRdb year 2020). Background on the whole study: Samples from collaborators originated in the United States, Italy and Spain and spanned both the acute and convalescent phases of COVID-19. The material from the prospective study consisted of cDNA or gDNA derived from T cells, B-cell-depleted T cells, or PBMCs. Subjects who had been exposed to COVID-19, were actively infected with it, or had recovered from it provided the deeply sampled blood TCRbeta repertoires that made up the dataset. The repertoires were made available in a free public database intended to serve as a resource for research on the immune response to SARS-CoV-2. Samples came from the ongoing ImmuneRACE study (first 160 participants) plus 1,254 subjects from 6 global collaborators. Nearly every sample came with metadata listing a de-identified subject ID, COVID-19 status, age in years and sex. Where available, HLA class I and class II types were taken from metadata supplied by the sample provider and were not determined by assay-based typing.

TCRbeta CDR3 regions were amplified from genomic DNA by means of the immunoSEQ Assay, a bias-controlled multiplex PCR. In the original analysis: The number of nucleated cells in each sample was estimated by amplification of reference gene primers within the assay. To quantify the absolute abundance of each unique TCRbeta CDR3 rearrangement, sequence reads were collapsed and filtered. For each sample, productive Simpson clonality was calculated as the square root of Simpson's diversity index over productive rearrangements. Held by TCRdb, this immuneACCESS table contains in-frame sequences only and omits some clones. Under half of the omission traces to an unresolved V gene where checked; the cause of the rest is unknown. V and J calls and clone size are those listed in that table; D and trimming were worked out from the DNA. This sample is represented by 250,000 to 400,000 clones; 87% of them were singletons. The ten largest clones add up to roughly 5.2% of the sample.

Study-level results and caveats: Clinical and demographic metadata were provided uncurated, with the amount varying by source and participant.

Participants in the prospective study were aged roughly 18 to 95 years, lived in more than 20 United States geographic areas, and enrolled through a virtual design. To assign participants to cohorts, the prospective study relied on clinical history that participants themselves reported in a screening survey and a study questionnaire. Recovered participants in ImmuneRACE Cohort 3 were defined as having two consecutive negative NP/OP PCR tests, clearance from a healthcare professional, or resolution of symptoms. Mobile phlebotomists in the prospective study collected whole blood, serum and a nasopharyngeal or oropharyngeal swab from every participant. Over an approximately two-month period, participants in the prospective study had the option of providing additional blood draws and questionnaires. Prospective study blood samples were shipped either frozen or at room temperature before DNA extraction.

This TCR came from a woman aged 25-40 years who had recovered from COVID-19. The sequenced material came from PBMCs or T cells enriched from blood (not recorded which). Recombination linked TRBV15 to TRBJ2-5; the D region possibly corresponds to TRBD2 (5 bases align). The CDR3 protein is CATSRDMGSETQYF. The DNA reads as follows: TGTGCCACCAGCAGAGATATGGGGAGCGAGACCCAGTACTTC.